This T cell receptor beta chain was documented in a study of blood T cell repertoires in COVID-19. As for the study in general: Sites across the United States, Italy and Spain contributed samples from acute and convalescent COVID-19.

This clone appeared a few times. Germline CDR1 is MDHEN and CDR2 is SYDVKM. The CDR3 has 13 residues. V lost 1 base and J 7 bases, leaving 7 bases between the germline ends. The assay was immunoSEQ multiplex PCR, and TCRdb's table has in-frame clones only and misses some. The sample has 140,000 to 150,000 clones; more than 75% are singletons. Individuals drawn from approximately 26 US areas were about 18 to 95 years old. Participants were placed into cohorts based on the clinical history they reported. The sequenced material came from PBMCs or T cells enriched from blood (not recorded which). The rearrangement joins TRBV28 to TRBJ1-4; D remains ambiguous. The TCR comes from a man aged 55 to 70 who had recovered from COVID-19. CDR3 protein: CASSLLGSEKLFF. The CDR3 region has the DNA TGTGCCAGCAGTTTATTGGGGAGTGAAAAACTGTTTTTT.